Described below is a single TCR beta chain sequence and its context. Authors' analysis steps: How many nucleated cells were present was estimated from reference gene primer amplification. Clones were sequenced by immunoSEQ multiplex PCR, and TCRdb holds only the in-frame ones, with some missing. V, J and clone size were drawn from that table, and D and trimming were deduced from the DNA. This sample has around 480,000 clones, with approximately 88% found just once. The record originates from a study of blood T cell repertoires in COVID-19. About the study: Sites across the United States, Italy and Spain contributed samples from acute and convalescent COVID-19.

Patients at the Seattle site were enrolled during active infection and followed longitudinally. Trimming left V 9 bases short and J 9 bases short, with 9 bases between. The CDR3 loop spans 10 amino acids. Per the germline V gene, CDR1 is MNHEY and CDR2 is SVGAGI. This clonotype was obtained from a woman between 50 and 59 years old with COVID-19, enrolled during active disease. V gene TRBV6-5 combines with J gene TRBJ2-1; no reliable D call. Sequenced material: peripheral blood. The CDR3 loop is CASAEVEQFF. The CDR3 nucleotides read TGTGCCAGTGCTGAGGTTGAGCAGTTCTTC.